This TCR beta chain was sequenced during a study of blood T cell repertoires in COVID-19. V was pared by 1 base and J by 7 bases, with 13 bases between. The CDR3 consists of 15 residues. Germline V CDR1 and CDR2: SGHVS, FQNEAQ. TCRdb's table, derived via immunoSEQ multiplex PCR, lists solely in-frame clones and lacks some. This sample has around 300,000 clones; approximately 88% occur once, and the top ten carry around 1.6%. Sequencing used peripheral blood. The TCR comes from a woman aged 25 to 39 with COVID-19, enrolled during active disease. The chain has TRBV7-8 and TRBJ1-4; D possibly corresponds to TRBD1 (5 bases). CDR3 bases: TGTGCCAGCAGCTTAGTTGTAGGGCAGGGTGAAAAACTGTTTTTT. This translates into CASSLVVGQGEKLFF.